These T cell receptor beta chains were read from a single sample in a study of T cells in Graves' hyperthyroidism and ophthalmopathy. TCRdb recomputed calls from the multiplex PCR reads with MiXCR, one row per CDR3 protein. This sample yields about 130,000 distinct CDR3 sequences, of which 22% are seen a single time; 60% to 80% belongs to the top ten. Sample: blood. The receptors come from a woman aged 45-65 years with Graves' hyperthyroidism that later progressed to Graves' ophthalmopathy. CDR3s include the opening cysteine and the closing phenylalanine or tryptophan. Fields, in order: J gene, V gene, clone size, D gene, CDR3 protein, CDR3 DNA. The D gene is left open where the match is weak. A clone size is listed for some rows: how often the clone was seen (once, few, many), or a class if it is expanded.

TRBJ2-7 TRBV9 NA TRBD2 CASATSGRLEQYF TGTGCCAGCGCGACTAGCGGGAGGTTAGAGCAGTACTTC
TRBJ2-7 TRBV6-5 NA NA CASSYSHNRIAYEQYF TGTGCCAGCAGTTACAGTCACAATCGGATCGCGTACGAGCAGTACTTC
TRBJ2-3 TRBV9 NA TRBD2 CASSGGGPEENTQYF TGTGCCAGCAGCGGCGGGGGGCCAGAGGAAAATACGCAGTATTTT
TRBJ1-2 TRBV15 NA NA CATSRGKGGGYTF TGTGCCACCAGCAGAGGTAAGGGAGGTGGCTACACCTTC
TRBJ2-5 TRBV15 NA NA CATSRSIRETQYF TGTGCCACCAGCAGATCAATTCGGGAGACCCAGTACTTC
TRBJ2-5 TRBV7-2 once NA CASSATPRAQETQYF TGTGCCAGCAGCGCAACCCCAAGAGCCCAAGAGACCCAGTACTTC
TRBJ2-3 TRBV20-1 many TRBD1 CSARDPQGATDTQYF TGCAGTGCTAGAGATCCCCAGGGGGCCACAGATACGCAGTATTTT
TRBJ1-4 TRBV28 NA NA CASSSGGEGKLFF TGTGCCAGCAGTTCGGGGGGCGAAGGAAAACTGTTTTTT
TRBJ2-7 TRBV30 NA TRBD2 CAWSAGRGRAYEQYF TGTGCCTGGAGTGCCGGGAGGGGGAGGGCGTACGAGCAGTACTTC
TRBJ2-7 TRBV9 many NA CASTVTSGGEQYF TGTGCCAGCACCGTCACATCCGGGGGCGAGCAGTACTTC
TRBJ2-7 TRBV28 many NA CASRTPRDSAPYEQYF TGTGCCAGCAGGACCCCCAGGGATTCGGCGCCCTACGAGCAGTACTTC
TRBJ1-1 TRBV12-3/TRBV12-4 many TRBD1 CASSLGQAEAFF TGTGCCAGCAGTTTGGGACAGGCTGAAGCTTTCTTT
TRBJ2-7 TRBV7-9 many NA CASSLLGSYEQYF TGTGCCAGCAGCTTACTAGGAAGCTACGAGCAGTACTTC
TRBJ2-1 TRBV2 many TRBD2 CASSESPAGAAFF TGTGCCAGCAGTGAAAGTCCGGCGGGAGCCGCGTTCTTC
TRBJ2-1 TRBV7-9 NA TRBD2 CASSPRSQTSGRLDEQFF TGTGCCAGCAGCCCGAGATCTCAGACTAGCGGGAGGTTGGATGAGCAGTTCTTC
TRBJ2-6 TRBV29-1 NA NA CSVEGTGANVLTF TGCAGCGTTGAAGGCACTGGGGCCAACGTCCTGACTTTC
TRBJ2-7 TRBV30 few TRBD1 CAWRQGTYEQYF TGTGCCTGGAGACAGGGGACCTACGAGCAGTACTTC